These T cell receptor beta chains were read from a single sample in a study of cytomegalovirus exposure and HLA in healthy donors. Method: immunoSEQ multiplex PCR; TCRdb's copy keeps in-frame clones and lacks some. The sample includes about 110,000 clones, more than 90% of them seen just once. The sample consisted of PBMCs. These receptors were obtained from a woman aged 18-29 years in good health and CMV-seronegative. The CDR3 runs from the conserved cysteine through the conserved F or W. A D gene is named only where the DNA matches it firmly. Not every row has a clone size; where given, it reads once, few, many or a size class.

>TRBD2|-|TRBJ2-1|TRBV4-2
TGTGCCAGCAGCCAGGAACTAGCGGACTACAATGAGCAGTTCTTC
CASSQELADYNEQFF
>TRBD1|-|TRBJ1-5|TRBV2
TGTGCCAGCAGTCAACAGGGGCCGAATCAGCCCCAGCATTTT
CASSQQGPNQPQHF
>-|-|TRBJ1-2|TRBV7-2
TGTGCCACGACCCAGGGGTCGTTGAACTATGGCTACACCTTC
CATTQGSLNYGYTF
>TRBD1|-|TRBJ1-2|TRBV9
TGTGCCAGCAGCGTACAGGGGGACTATGGCTACACCTTC
CASSVQGDYGYTF
>-|-|TRBJ2-3|TRBV4-1
TGCGCCAGCAGCCAAGACGATGGCAGGGTCAGAGATACGCAGTATTTT
CASSQDDGRVRDTQYF
>TRBD2|-|TRBJ2-7|TRBV5-1
TGCGCCAGCAGCTACCCAGCGGGGGGGGCCTACGAGCAGTACTTC
CASSYPAGGAYEQYF
>-|many|TRBJ1-1|TRBV30
TGTGCCTGGATCCCCTCGGTCCACCGAGACACTGAAGCTTTCTTT
CAWIPSVHRDTEAFF
>-|-|TRBJ1-2|TRBV15
TGTGCCACCAGCAAACCGGACAAAGCTAACTATGGCTACACCTTC
CATSKPDKANYGYTF
>-|-|TRBJ2-6|TRBV4-1
TGCGCCAGCAGCCAAGTTCAGGAGAGGGGGGGCCGGTATCTCTCTGGGGCCAACGTCCTGACTTTC
CASSQVQERGGRYLSGANVLTF
>-|-|TRBJ2-7|TRBV6-1
TGTGCCAGCAGTGAGGTGGAGGGGGCGATTTACGAGCAGTACTTC
CASSEVEGAIYEQYF
>-|-|TRBJ1-6|TRBV5-1
TGCGCCAGCAGCTTCGGACAGAGCTCCTATAATTCACCCCTCCACTTT
CASSFGQSSYNSPLHF
>-|-|TRBJ1-2|TRBV28
TGTGCCAGCAGTCCAACAGGGATCTATGGCTACACCTTC
CASSPTGIYGYTF
>-|once|TRBJ2-7|TRBV15
TGTGCCACCAGCAGAGGAATAGCCTACGAGCAGTACTTC
CATSRGIAYEQYF
>-|-|TRBJ1-2|TRBV25-1
TGTGCCAGCAGTGATTACGCCGGAGGACCGAACTATGGCTACACCTTC
CASSDYAGGPNYGYTF
>TRBD1|-|TRBJ2-5|TRBV19
TGTGCCAGTAGTATTATTGGACAGGGCCAAGAGACCCAGTACTTC
CASSIIGQGQETQYF
>TRBD1|-|TRBJ1-1|TRBV6-5
TGTGCCAGCAGTCAAGTTGGACAGGGGAGTGAAGCTTTCTTT
CASSQVGQGSEAFF
>TRBD2|-|TRBJ2-3|TRBV9
TGTGCCAGCAGCGTTAGCGGGGGGGAGACAGATACGCAGTATTTT
CASSVSGGETDTQYF
>-|-|TRBJ1-2|TRBV4-1
TGCGCCAGCAGCCCCACCAGAGGGACTAACTATGGCTACACCTTC
CASSPTRGTNYGYTF
>TRBD2|-|TRBJ2-1|TRBV6-6
TGTGCCAGCAAAGCTAGCGGGGGGGGCAATGAGCAGTTCTTC
CASKASGGGNEQFF
>-|once|TRBJ1-1|TRBV19
TGTGCCAGTAGCGGCTTGAGACAGACGGTATGGAACACTGAAGCTTTCTTT
CASSGLRQTVWNTEAFF
>-|-|TRBJ1-2|TRBV4-3
TGCGCCAGCAGCCAAACGACCATCGGACCGGACTGGGGCTACACCTTC
CASSQTTIGPDWGYTF
>TRBD1|-|TRBJ2-1|TRBV6-1
TGTGCCAGCAGTCCGGACAGGGCCCTCCCTGAGCAGTTCTTC
CASSPDRALPEQFF
>-|-|TRBJ2-1|TRBV9
TGTGCCAGCAGCGTAGCGGCAGGGTCCTACAATGAGCAGTTCTTC
CASSVAAGSYNEQFF
>-|-|TRBJ2-7|TRBV27
TGTGCCAGCAGTTCTACCCTCAGGGGCACCTACGAGCAGTACTTC
CASSSTLRGTYEQYF
>-|once|TRBJ1-6|TRBV28
TGTGCCAGCACTCCCCGCTCGAGCTCCTATAATTCACCCCTCCACTTT
CASTPRSSSYNSPLHF
>TRBD2|once|TRBJ2-1|TRBV6-5
TGTGCCAGCAGTTCTAGCGGGGGGGCAGCCGATGAGCAGTTCTTC
CASSSSGGAADEQFF
>TRBD1|-|TRBJ1-1|TRBV5-8
TGTGCCAGCAGCCGTAGGGACAGGGATTTTTTCACTGAAGCTTTCTTT
CASSRRDRDFFTEAFF